Listed below are T cell receptor beta chains from one sample, sequenced in a study of blood T cell repertoires in COVID-19. Libraries were prepared by immunoSEQ multiplex PCR; TCRdb keeps only in-frame clonotypes and omits some of them. The sample shows over 90,000 clones, 70% to 90% of them seen only once. The specimen was peripheral blood. The receptors shown here come from a man between 35 and 55 years old with active or convalescent COVID-19. The CDR3 runs from the conserved cysteine through the conserved F or W. A D gene is named only where the DNA matches it firmly. Size values are once, few and many counts, or a class for expanded clones, and some rows have none.

clone_size,d_call,j_call,v_call,cdr3_nt,cdr3_aa
.,TRBD1,TRBJ1-3,TRBV6-1,TGTGCCAGCAGTGAAGGGCGACAGGGCTCTGGAAACACCATATATTTT,CASSEGRQGSGNTIYF
.,.,TRBJ2-1,TRBV19,TGTGCCAGTAGTTTCCCCCGGGGTAGCACGGATGAGCAGTTCTTC,CASSFPRGSTDEQFF
.,TRBD2,TRBJ2-3,TRBV6-5,TGTGCCAGCGGGTACGGGGCGGGGGGAGATACGCAGTATTTT,CASGYGAGGDTQYF
.,.,TRBJ2-7,TRBV6-5,TGTGCCAGCAGCCCGACAGGCGGGGGTCACGAGCAGTACTTC,CASSPTGGGHEQYF
.,TRBD1,TRBJ1-6,TRBV19,TGTGCCAGTAGGAGGGGGACAGGGGGTTCCTCCTATAATTCACCCCTCCACTTT,CASRRGTGGSSYNSPLHF
.,.,TRBJ2-3,TRBV11-3,TGTGCCAGCAGCTTACGAGCGGGTTTCACAGATACGCAGTATTTT,CASSLRAGFTDTQYF
few,.,TRBJ2-7,TRBV9,TGTGCCAGCAGCGTAGAGCAGGGCGGCTACGAGCAGTACTTC,CASSVEQGGYEQYF
.,.,TRBJ1-6,TRBV11-2,TGTGCCAGCAGGGGCGGACTAAATTCACCCCTCCACTTT,CASRGGLNSPLHF
.,.,TRBJ2-7,TRBV6-1,TGTGCCAGCAGTGAAGAGAAGGGGAATAAGCAGTACTTC,CASSEEKGNKQYF
.,TRBD1,TRBJ2-5,TRBV3-1/TRBV3-2,TGTGCCAGCAGCCAAGGACTAGGGACAGGGAATCAAGAGACCCAGTACTTC,CASSQGLGTGNQETQYF
.,TRBD1,TRBJ1-3,TRBV5-4,TGTGCCAGGGGACAGGATGGAAACACCATATATTTT,CARGQDGNTIYF
.,.,TRBJ2-5,TRBV11-2,TGTGCCAGCAGCTTAGGGGGACTTCAGTACTTC,CASSLGGLQYF
.,.,TRBJ1-6,TRBV6-4,TGTGCCAGCAGGTCGGGGGGGCGCCCCTATAATTCACCCCTCCACTTT,CASRSGGRPYNSPLHF
.,TRBD1,TRBJ1-2,TRBV19,TGTGCCAGTCAAAACAGGGGGCGCAGTCGGGGCTACACCTTC,CASQNRGRSRGYTF